This TCR beta chain was identified in a study of shared clonotypes between healthy human individuals. Study-level findings and limits: Depth was large, yet rarefaction showed that sorted-subset sequencing was incomplete.

The ends were cut back, 1 base at V and 4 bases at J, with 14 bases in the middle. This CDR3 contains 17 residues. The V gene's germline CDR1 is MGHRA and CDR2 YSYEKL. The protocol was immunoSEQ multiplex PCR, while the TCRdb copy is restricted to in-frame clones and leaves out a portion. This repertoire shows about 590,000 clones, roughly 95% found once; its top ten account for over 0.09%. Comment on this clone: What it binds is unknown.

Positive CCR7 selection of CD45RO-negative cells yielded the naive CD8 cells, and terminally differentiated effector memory CD45RA+ cells were excluded. All participating donors were Caucasian adults from Nashville, Tennessee. The receptor comes from a woman in her 30s in good health. Sequencing used naive CD8+ T cells sorted from blood. V gene TRBV4-1 combines with J gene TRBJ2-6, with D uncertain. The CDR3 loop is CASSQVGSPSGANVLTF. The DNA for the CDR3 is TGCGCCAGCAGCCAAGTAGGATCTCCCTCCGGGGCCAACGTCCTGACTTTC.